This T cell receptor beta chain was obtained from a study of OX40 agonist ivuxolimab in advanced cancers. About the research overall: As their treatment, patients were administered ivuxolimab, an agonistic anti-OX40 (CD134) antibody. Aged about 20 to 80 with a mean of roughly 65 years, they were 82.7% male. Findings and caveats of the study: Normalized T-cell clonal expansion was also low in some nonresponders.

The V and J ends lost 4 bases and 7 bases respectively, with 20 bases between them. The CDR3 consists of 16 residues. Germline CDR1 SGDLS, CDR2 YYNGEE. This clone is termed large. Its specificity is not known. The method was immunoSEQ multiplex PCR; TCRdb's version includes in-frame clones alone and lacks a portion of them. The data contain roughly 8,600 clones, about 80% of them singletons. The J gene is TRBJ2-2, the V gene TRBV9; tentatively, D is TRBD1 (5 bases). The material sequenced was CD4+ or CD8+ T cells sorted from blood, taken in a trial of the OX40 agonist ivuxolimab. The sequence derives from an adult with an advanced solid tumor such as melanoma, head and neck, liver or kidney cancer. CDR3 loop: CASSKFRVESGGELFF. As DNA, the CDR3 is TGTGCCAGCAGCAAATTCAGGGTGGAGTCCGGCGGGGAGCTGTTTTTT.